These T cell receptor beta chains were read from a single sample in a study of T-cell reconstitution after alpha-beta-depleted transplantation in children. TCRdb re-called the PCR reads through MiXCR, storing one row per CDR3 protein. The table records around 700,000 distinct CDR3 sequences, roughly 13% of them present only once. The material sequenced was PBMCs, taken before TCRalphabeta/CD19-depleted stem cell transplant. The receptors here all came from a girl aged 2 to 9 with congenital amegakaryocytic thrombocytopenia, due to receive a stem cell transplant. CDR3s include the opening cysteine and the closing phenylalanine or tryptophan. A D gene is named only where the DNA matches it firmly. Clone size appears in some rows only: once, few, many, or a class for an expanded clone.

TRBV20-1	TRBJ2-7	NA	many	TGCAGTGCTAGAGGCCGGGATACGGGGACAAACTACGAGCAGTACTTC	CSARGRDTGTNYEQYF
TRBV20-1	TRBJ2-1	TRBD2	many	TGCAGTGCTCGCTCGACAGCGGGAGGAAGGTATGAGCAGTTCTTC	CSARSTAGGRYEQFF
TRBV7-2	TRBJ1-2	NA	few	TGTGCCAGCAGTCAACAGCCGACAGTCGGCGAGGGCTACACCTTC	CASSQQPTVGEGYTF
TRBV7-2	TRBJ2-5	TRBD2	NA	TGTGCCAGCAGCCAACGGACTAGGGGTCGGGAGACCCAGTACTTC	CASSQRTRGRETQYF
TRBV3-1	TRBJ2-5	NA	few	TGTGCCAGCAGCCAAGATCGACAGACCCAGTACTTC	CASSQDRQTQYF
TRBV19	TRBJ1-5	TRBD1	NA	TGTGCCAGTAGTTCAGTCCGACAGGGAACGGTTACGAATCAGCCCCAGCATTTT	CASSSVRQGTVTNQPQHF
TRBV5-4	TRBJ2-7	NA	NA	TGTGCCAGCAGCTCCCAACTCGCCTCCTACGAGCAGTACTTC	CASSSQLASYEQYF
TRBV29-1	TRBJ2-7	NA	few	TGCAGCGTTTGGGGGACCACAGGCGAGCAGTACTTC	CSVWGTTGEQYF
TRBV20-1	TRBJ1-5	NA	many	TGCAGTGCTAGGGGACCCTATAGCAATCAGCCCCAGCATTTT	CSARGPYSNQPQHF
TRBV10-3	TRBJ2-1	TRBD2	many	TGTGCCATCAGCGAAAGCGGGAACCCCTACAATGAGCAGTTCTTC	CAISESGNPYNEQFF
TRBV5-1	TRBJ2-1	NA	NA	TGCGCCAGCAGCTTGGAATGGTGGGGGGACAATGAGCAGTTCTTC	CASSLEWWGDNEQFF
TRBV5-5	TRBJ2-7	NA	many	TGTGCCAGCAGCGCAGATTCTTGGTACGAGCAGTACTTC	CASSADSWYEQYF
TRBV7-7	TRBJ2-3	TRBD2	many	TGTGCCAGCAGCAAAGGGACTAGGGTCACAGATACGCAGTATTTT	CASSKGTRVTDTQYF
TRBV25-1	TRBJ2-7	NA	few	TGTGCCAGCAGTGAAGGGGGCGGAGAGGGCTCCTACGAGCAGTACTTC	CASSEGGGEGSYEQYF
TRBV29-1	TRBJ1-2	NA	many	TGCAGCGCGGTACAGGGTCCCTACTATGGCTACACCTTC	CSAVQGPYYGYTF
TRBV20-1	TRBJ2-3	NA	few	TGCAGTGCTAGCGTGGGAATCCCAGATACGCAGTATTTT	CSASVGIPDTQYF
TRBV28	TRBJ2-3	NA	NA	TGTGCCAGCAGTTCCGACCTTAATGGGGGCACACAGTATTTT	CASSSDLNGGTQYF
TRBV7-9	TRBJ2-5	NA	NA	TGTGCCAGCAGCCCGCCCTCAGGGACTTTGCAAGAGACCCAGTACTTC	CASSPPSGTLQETQYF
TRBV6-1	TRBJ2-7	NA	NA	TGTGCCAGCAGTGAAGGTCTGGGTCCCTACGAGCAGTACTTC	CASSEGLGPYEQYF
TRBV4-1	TRBJ2-6	NA	few	TGCGCCAGCAGCCAAGAGGCAGCGAACTCTGGGGCCAACGTCCTGACTTTC	CASSQEAANSGANVLTF
TRBV29-1	TRBJ2-5	NA	many	TGCAGCGTTGAAGGTGGTAGCCTGCACCAAGAGACCCAGTACTTC	CSVEGGSLHQETQYF
TRBV3-1	TRBJ2-7	TRBD2	NA	TGTGCCAGCAGCCGGGATCTAGCGGACTACGAGCAGTACTTC	CASSRDLADYEQYF
TRBV29-1	TRBJ2-7	NA	few	TGCAGCGTTTGGGCCGGGCAGGGCTCCCACGAGCAGTACTTC	CSVWAGQGSHEQYF
TRBV10-1	TRBJ1-1	NA	NA	TGCGCCAGCAGTGACACCCAAGACAAGACTTTCTTT	CASSDTQDKTFF
TRBV30	TRBJ1-3	NA	NA	TGTGCCTGGAGTCGAGGGAGAAACACCATATATTTT	CAWSRGRNTIYF
TRBV30	TRBJ2-1	TRBD1	NA	TGTGCCTGGAGTGTCGGACAGGGCTACAATGAGCAGTTCTTC	CAWSVGQGYNEQFF
TRBV5-1	TRBJ1-5	NA	many	TGCGCCAGCAGTCTTGAGGGTTATCAGCCCCAGCATTTT	CASSLEGYQPQHF
TRBV12-3/TRBV12-4	TRBJ1-1	TRBD1	many	TGTGCCAGCAGTTTATCTGGACAGGGGGTGTACACTGAAGCTTTCTTT	CASSLSGQGVYTEAFF
TRBV20-1	TRBJ2-7	NA	few	TGCAGTGCTACGAGATTGAGCTCCTACGAGCAGTACTTC	CSATRLSSYEQYF
TRBV27	TRBJ2-7	NA	NA	TGTGCCAGCAGTTTATTTTTCTCCCATTACGAGCAGAACTTC	CASSLFFSHYEQNF
TRBV5-1	TRBJ2-1	NA	NA	TGCGCCAGCAGCCCTATAGCGAGGTACTCCTACAATGAGCAGTTCTTC	CASSPIARYSYNEQFF
TRBV20-1	TRBJ1-3	NA	many	TGCAGTGCTAGACCCGGGACCGGAAACACCATATATTTT	CSARPGTGNTIYF
TRBV20-1	TRBJ1-5	TRBD1	many	TGCAGTGCTAGCCCTCCTCCGGTTGGGACAGGGTCTCGACAGCCCCAGCATTTT	CSASPPPVGTGSRQPQHF
TRBV5-1	TRBJ2-3	NA	many	TGCGCCAGCAATGCGGCGGAAACTAGCACAGATACGCAGTATTTT	CASNAAETSTDTQYF
TRBV20-1	TRBJ1-1	NA	NA	TGCAGTGCTAGAGAACAGGGTCTGAACACTGAAGCTTTCTTT	CSAREQGLNTEAFF
TRBV10-3	TRBJ2-7	NA	many	TGTGCCATCGCTGGAGCTGGGGGCACCTACGAGCAGTACTTC	CAIAGAGGTYEQYF
TRBV10-3	TRBJ1-2	NA	many	TGTGCCATCAGTGAGACTCTGGAAGGCTACACCTTC	CAISETLEGYTF
TRBV5-1	TRBJ2-1	TRBD2	NA	TGCGCCAGCAGCTTGTCAGGACGGGGGGGGCATTTGTACGATGAGCAGTTCTTC	CASSLSGRGGHLYDEQFF
TRBV20-1	TRBJ2-5	TRBD1	many	TGCAGTGCTGATCCGAGGGGGCTGAAACTGGGAGAGACCCAGTACTTC	CSADPRGLKLGETQYF
TRBV20-1	TRBJ2-7	NA	many	TGCAGTGCTAGCTTCCGGGGCTACGAGCAGTACTTC	CSASFRGYEQYF
TRBV2	TRBJ1-4	NA	NA	TGTGCCAGCAGTGAACAGAATGAAAAACTGTTTTTT	CASSEQNEKLFF
TRBV12-3/TRBV12-4	TRBJ2-1	TRBD2	few	TGTGCCAGCAGAATCCCCGGGACTAGCGCCTACAATGAGCAGTTCTTC	CASRIPGTSAYNEQFF